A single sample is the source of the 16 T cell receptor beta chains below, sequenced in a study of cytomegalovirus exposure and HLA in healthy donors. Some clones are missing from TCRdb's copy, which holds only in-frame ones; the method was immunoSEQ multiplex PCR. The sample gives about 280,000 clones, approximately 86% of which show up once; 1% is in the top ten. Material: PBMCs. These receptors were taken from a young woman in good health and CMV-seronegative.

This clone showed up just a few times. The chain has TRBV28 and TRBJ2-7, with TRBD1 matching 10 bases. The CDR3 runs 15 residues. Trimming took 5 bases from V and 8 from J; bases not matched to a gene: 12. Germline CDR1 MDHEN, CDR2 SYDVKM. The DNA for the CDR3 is TGTGCCAGCAGTCCCTCGTATAGGGACAGGGGCCAGCAGTACTTC. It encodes CASSPSYRDRGQQYF.

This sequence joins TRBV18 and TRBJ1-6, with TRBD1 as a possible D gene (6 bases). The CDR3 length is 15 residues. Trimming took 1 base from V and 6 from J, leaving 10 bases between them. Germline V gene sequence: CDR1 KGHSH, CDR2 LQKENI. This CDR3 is CASSPQQGGNSPLHF. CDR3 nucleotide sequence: TGTGCCAGCTCACCACAACAGGGTGGTAATTCACCCCTCCACTTT.

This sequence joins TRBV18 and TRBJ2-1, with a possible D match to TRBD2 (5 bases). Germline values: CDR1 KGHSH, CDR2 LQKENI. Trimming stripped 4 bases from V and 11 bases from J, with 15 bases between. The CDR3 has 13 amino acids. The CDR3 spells CASSRESNKQQFF. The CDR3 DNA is TGTGCCAGCTCACGGGAGAGTAACAAGCAGCAGTTCTTC.

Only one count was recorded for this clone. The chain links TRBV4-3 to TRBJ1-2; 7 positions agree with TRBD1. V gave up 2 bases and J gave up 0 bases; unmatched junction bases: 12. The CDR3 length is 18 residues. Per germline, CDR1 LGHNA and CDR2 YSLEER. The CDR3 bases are TGCGCCAGCAGCCAATACCCCCCCGACAGGGCTTCTAACTATGGCTACACCTTC. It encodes CASSQYPPDRASNYGYTF.

CDR3 protein: CASSVMPGSGTEAFF. The CDR3, as DNA: TGTGCCAGCAGCGTTATGCCGGGGAGCGGCACTGAAGCTTTCTTT. This chain connects TRBV9 to TRBJ1-1; D gene ambiguous. Deletions cut 2 bases from V and 4 bases from J, with 15 bases between. Germline CDR1 is SGDLS and CDR2 is YYNGEE. The CDR3 spans 15 residues. The whole variable domain, remainder taken from reference TRBV9 and TRBJ1-1, is DSGVTQTPKHLITATGQRVTLRCSPRSGDLSVYWYQQSLDQGLQFLIQYYNGEERAKGNILERFSAQQFPDLHSELNLSSLELGDSALYFCASSVMPGSGTEAFFGQGTRLTVV.

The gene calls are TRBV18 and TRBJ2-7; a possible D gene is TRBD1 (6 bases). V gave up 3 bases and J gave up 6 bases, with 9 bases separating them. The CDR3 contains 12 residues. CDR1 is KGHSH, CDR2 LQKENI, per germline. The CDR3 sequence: CASSPDSSEQYF. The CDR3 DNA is TGTGCCAGCTCACCGGACAGTTCCGAGCAGTACTTC.

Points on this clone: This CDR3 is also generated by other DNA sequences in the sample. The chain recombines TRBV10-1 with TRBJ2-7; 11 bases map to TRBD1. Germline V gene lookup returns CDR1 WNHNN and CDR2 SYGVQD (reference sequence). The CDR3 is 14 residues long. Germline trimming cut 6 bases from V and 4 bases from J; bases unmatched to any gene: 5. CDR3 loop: CASREDRGPYEQYF. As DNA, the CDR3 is TGCGCCAGCAGGGAGGACAGGGGGCCGTACGAGCAGTACTTC.

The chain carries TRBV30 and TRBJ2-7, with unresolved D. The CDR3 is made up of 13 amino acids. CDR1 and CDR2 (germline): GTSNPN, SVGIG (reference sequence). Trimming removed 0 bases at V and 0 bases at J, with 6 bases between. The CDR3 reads CAWSVLFSYEQYF. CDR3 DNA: TGTGCCTGGAGTGTCCTCTTCTCCTACGAGCAGTACTTC. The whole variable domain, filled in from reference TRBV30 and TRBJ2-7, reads SQTIHQWPATLVQPVGSPLSLECTVEGTSNPNLYWYRQAAGRGLQLLFYSVGIGQISSEVPQNLSASRPQDRQFILSSKKLLLSDSGFYLCAWSVLFSYEQYFGPGTRLTVT.

Here the CDR3 DNA reads TGTGCCTGGAGTCGCGGACAGGGAGACACTGAAGCTTTCTTT. Translation: CAWSRGQGDTEAFF. The chain is built from TRBV30 and TRBJ1-1, with 8 bases matching TRBD1. The CDR3 runs 14 residues. Germline-derived CDR1 and CDR2 are GTSNPN and SVGIG (reference sequence). The V segment lost 2 bases and the J segment 3 bases; nucleotides outside the gene matches: 5.

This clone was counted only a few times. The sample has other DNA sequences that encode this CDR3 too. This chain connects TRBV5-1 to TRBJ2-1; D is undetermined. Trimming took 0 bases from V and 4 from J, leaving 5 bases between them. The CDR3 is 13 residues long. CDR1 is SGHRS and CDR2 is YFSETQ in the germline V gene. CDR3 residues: CASSLDGYNEQFF. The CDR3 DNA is TGCGCCAGCAGCTTGGACGGTTACAATGAGCAGTTCTTC.

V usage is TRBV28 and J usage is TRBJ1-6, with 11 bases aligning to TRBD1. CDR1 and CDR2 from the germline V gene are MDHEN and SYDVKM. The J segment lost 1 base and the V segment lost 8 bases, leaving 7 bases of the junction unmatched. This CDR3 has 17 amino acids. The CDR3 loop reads CASLRDRGKSYNSPLHF. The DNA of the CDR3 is TGTGCCAGCCTCCGGGACAGGGGGAAATCCTATAATTCACCCCTCCACTTT.

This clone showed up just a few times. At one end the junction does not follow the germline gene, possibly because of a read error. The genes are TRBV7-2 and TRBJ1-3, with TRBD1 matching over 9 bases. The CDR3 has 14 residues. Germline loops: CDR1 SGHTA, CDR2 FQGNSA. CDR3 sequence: CASSLMGQGKVLDF. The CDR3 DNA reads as TGTGCCAGCAGCTTAATGGGACAGGGCAAGGTCTTGGATTTT.

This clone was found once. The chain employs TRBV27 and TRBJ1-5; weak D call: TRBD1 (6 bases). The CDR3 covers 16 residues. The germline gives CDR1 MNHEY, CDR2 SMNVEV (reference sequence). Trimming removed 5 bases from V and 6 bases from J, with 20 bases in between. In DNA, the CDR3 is TGTGCCAGCAGTCCCCAAATCCCAGGGGTATCTCAGCCCCAGCATTTT. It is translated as CASSPQIPGVSQPQHF.

This chain's CDR3 is CASSYSAGVPYNEQFF. CDR3 in DNA: TGTGCCAGCAGTTACTCGGCGGGAGTGCCCTACAATGAGCAGTTCTTC. V gene TRBV6-5 combines with J gene TRBJ2-1; TRBD2 matches 7 bases. Germline V lookup: CDR1 MNHEY, CDR2 SVGAGI. Trimming took 0 bases from V and 2 from J; bases not matched to a gene: 4. CDR3 length: 16 residues.

The DNA for the CDR3 is TGTGCCAGCTCGCCCCTGGACAGGGTGGGAGAGACCCAGTACTTC. Protein product: CASSPLDRVGETQYF. The chain is built from TRBV18 and TRBJ2-5; 8 bases are a match to TRBD1. The V segment lost 6 bases and the J segment 4 bases; nucleotides outside the gene matches: 10. Germline V gene data show CDR1 as KGHSH and CDR2 as LQKENI. The CDR3 loop spans 15 amino acids.

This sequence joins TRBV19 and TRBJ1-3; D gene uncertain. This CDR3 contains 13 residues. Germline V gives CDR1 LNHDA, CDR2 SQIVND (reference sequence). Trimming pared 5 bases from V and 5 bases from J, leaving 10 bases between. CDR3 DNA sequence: TGTGCCAGTAGTTCACAGCGGAGAAACACCATATATTTT. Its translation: CASSSQRRNTIYF.